This TCR beta chain came from a study of blood T cell repertoires in COVID-19. Study details: Samples came from the United States, Italy and Spain, spanning acute and convalescent COVID-19.

The CDR3 spans 11 residues. Trimming cost V 4 bases and J 10 bases, with 8 bases left between them. The assay was immunoSEQ multiplex PCR, and TCRdb's table has in-frame clones only and misses some. The repertoire consists of about 250,000 clones, with around 83% occurring once and the leading ten covering approximately 6%. The sequence was collected from an older man with acute or convalescent COVID-19. The chain carries TRBV12-3 or TRBV12-4 and TRBJ2-1, with D perhaps TRBD2 (6 bases). Sequences were obtained from peripheral blood. The CDR3 nucleotides read TGTGCCAGCAGTTGGGGACTGGAGCAGTTCTTC. It translates to CASSWGLEQFF.